This passage covers 27 T cell receptor beta chains from one sample sequenced in a study of shared clonotypes between healthy human individuals. In the naive CD8 group, cells lacked CD45RO and were positively selected for CCR7, so terminally differentiated effector memory CD45RA+ cells were left out. Generated by immunoSEQ multiplex PCR, the TCRdb table keeps only in-frame clones and is missing some. The data contain approximately 2,200,000 clones, 85% to 95% of them singletons. Sequencing was performed on naive CD8+ T cells from PBMCs. These receptors all stem from a man between 18 and 29 years old in good health. Some clones in this sample may be carry-over from other donors' samples.

This clone was found once. The V call is TRBV7-9, the J call TRBJ1-4; D not resolved. The V end was cut by 5 bases, the J end by 8 bases, with 21 bases between. This CDR3 spans 16 amino acids. Looked up from germline, CDR1 is SEHNR and CDR2 is FQNEAQ (reference sequence). The CDR3, as DNA: TGTGCCAGCAGCCTCCGGGCCGAGGGTGGGGAGGAAAAACTGTTTTTT. Its protein product is CASSLRAEGGEEKLFF. The full variable domain, its missing parts supplied by reference TRBV7-9 and TRBJ1-4, is DTGVSQNPRHKITKRGQNVTFRCDPISEHNRLYWYRQTLGQGPEFLTYFQNEAQLEKSRLLSDRFSAERPKGSFSTLEIQRTEQGDSAMYLCASSLRAEGGEEKLFFGSGTQLSVL.

The chain joins TRBV28 to TRBJ2-7; 11 bases match TRBD2. Germline CDR1 is MDHEN and CDR2 is SYDVKM. There are 18 residues in the CDR3. Losses at the gene ends were 1 base for V and 6 bases for J; bases not matched to a gene: 14. The CDR3 sequence: CASSLSEATSGRSPEQYF. The CDR3 DNA reads TGTGCCAGCAGTTTATCCGAAGCAACTAGCGGGAGAAGTCCCGAGCAGTACTTC.

The gene calls are TRBV28 and TRBJ1-3; tentative D call: TRBD1 (5 bases). Germline V CDR1 and CDR2: MDHEN, SYDVKM. The CDR3 totals 17 residues. V dropped 4 bases and J dropped 0 bases, with 16 bases sitting between them. For the CDR3, the DNA is TGTGCCAGCAGTTCGGGGTATGGGACGACCTCTGGAAACACCATATATTTT. Residues: CASSSGYGTTSGNTIYF.

The chain carries TRBV5-1 and TRBJ2-5, with D hard to call. Germline V gives CDR1 SGHRS, CDR2 YFSETQ. Trimming cost V 4 bases and J 3 bases, with 16 bases left between them. This CDR3 is 15 amino acids long. The chain's CDR3 is CASSPGVGIKETQYF. As DNA, the CDR3 is TGCGCCAGCAGCCCCGGAGTAGGGATTAAAGAGACCCAGTACTTC.

On this clone itself: This sample includes further DNA sequences coding for the same CDR3. The chain joins TRBV9 to TRBJ1-1; 8 bases fit TRBD1. Germline V gene data show CDR1 as SGDLS and CDR2 as YYNGEE. The CDR3 has 15 residues. V gave up 3 bases and J gave up 1 base; unmatched junction bases: 5. The CDR3 is CASSEGTGENTEAFF. The CDR3 coding sequence is TGTGCCAGCAGCGAAGGGACAGGAGAGAACACTGAAGCTTTCTTT.

V usage is TRBV13 and J usage is TRBJ2-7, with 9 bases identical to TRBD1. CDR1 and CDR2 (germline): PRHDT, FYEKMQ (reference sequence). V shed 4 bases, J shed 3 bases, and the junction held 10 bases outside the gene matches. This CDR3 comprises 16 residues. CDR3: CASSSFGTGPRYEQYF. The CDR3 coding sequence is TGTGCCAGCAGCTCCTTCGGGACAGGGCCCCGCTACGAGCAGTACTTC.

The rearrangement joins TRBV28 to TRBJ2-5, with D tentatively TRBD1 (6 bases). CDR1 and CDR2 (germline): MDHEN, SYDVKM. The V gene lost 8 bases and the J gene lost 2 bases, with 18 bases spanning the gap. This CDR3 has 15 amino acids. Here the CDR3 reads CASGPQGRRQETQYF. The CDR3 DNA follows: TGTGCCAGCGGCCCACAGGGCCGCCGACAAGAGACCCAGTACTTC. Filled out from reference TRBV28 and TRBJ2-5, the complete variable domain reads DVKVTQSSRYLVKRTGEKVFLECVQDMDHENMFWYRQDPGLGLRLIYFSYDVKMKEKGDIPEGYSVSREKKERFSLILESASTNQTSMYLCASGPQGRRQETQYFGPGTRLLVL.

The chain uses TRBV27 and TRBJ2-7, with a tentative D call TRBD2 (6 bases). The CDR3 extends over 15 amino acids. Germline CDR1 and CDR2: MNHEY and SMNVEV (reference sequence). V was clipped by 4 bases and J by 0 bases, with 13 bases between them. In DNA, the CDR3 is TGTGCCAGCAGTTCTATAGCGGTTTACTCCTACGAGCAGTACTTC. This gives the protein CASSSIAVYSYEQYF.

V and J are TRBV28 and TRBJ2-3, with a weak D call TRBD1 (5 bases). Germline V CDR1 and CDR2: MDHEN, SYDVKM. CDR3 length: 15 amino acids. V lost 4 bases, J lost 1 base, and 12 bases lay in between. The CDR3 spells CASSSGIVRTDTQYF. The DNA of the CDR3 is TGTGCCAGCAGTTCAGGGATTGTACGCACAGATACGCAGTATTTT.

V usage is TRBV7-9 and J usage is TRBJ2-7; TRBD1 aligns across 7 bases. In germline, CDR1 is SEHNR, CDR2 FQNEAQ (reference sequence). V dropped 3 bases and J dropped 3; count of bases not matched to a gene: 5. The CDR3 contains 14 residues. The CDR3 spells CASSLTGFFYEQYF. The CDR3 bases are TGTGCCAGCAGCTTGACAGGGTTTTTCTACGAGCAGTACTTC.

This clone was detected only once. The chain uses TRBV28 and TRBJ2-3, with 7 positions matching TRBD1. The V gene's germline CDR1 is MDHEN and CDR2 SYDVKM. J was trimmed by 0 bases and V by 6 bases; bases with no gene match: 6. This CDR3 region has 15 residues. This chain's CDR3 is CASSLRGFSTDTQYF. The CDR3 region has the DNA TGTGCCAGCAGCCTCAGGGGGTTTAGCACAGATACGCAGTATTTT.

The chain links TRBV18 to TRBJ2-1; the match to TRBD2 covers 16 bases. CDR1 is KGHSH, CDR2 LQKENI, per germline. The V and J ends lost 2 bases and 3 bases, in that order; junction bases with no gene match: 7. The CDR3 length is 19 residues. CDR3 residues: CASSPGGTSGRAGYNEQFF. DNA for the CDR3: TGTGCCAGCTCACCAGGAGGGACTAGCGGGAGGGCAGGCTACAATGAGCAGTTCTTC.

The chain is built from TRBV27 and TRBJ2-7; D may be TRBD1 or TRBD2 (5 bases each). V was trimmed by 4 bases and J by 2 bases, leaving 12 bases between them. The germline V gene has CDR1 MNHEY and CDR2 SMNVEV (reference sequence). CDR3 size: 14 residues. The CDR3 bases are TGTGCCAGCAGTTCGCCAGGGAGTCCCTACGAGCAGTACTTC. Amino acid sequence: CASSSPGSPYEQYF.

The chain is built from TRBV5-4 and TRBJ2-4, with D unresolved. CDR3 length equals 13 residues. The germline gives CDR1 SGHNT, CDR2 YYREEE (reference sequence). Trimming shortened V by 0 bases and J by 5 bases, and 6 bases separated the two germline ends. CDR3 bases: TGTGCCAGCAGCTTGGTACCAGAAAACATTCAGTACTTC. Amino acid sequence: CASSLVPENIQYF.

This chain joins TRBV9 and TRBJ2-7; D is ambiguous. Trimming pared 0 bases from V and 5 bases from J, leaving 9 bases between. The germline V gene encodes CDR1 SGDLS and CDR2 YYNGEE. The CDR3 has 13 amino acids. The CDR3 DNA sequence: TGTGCCAGCAGCGTAGAGGCTAAGGACGAGCAGTACTTC. It translates to CASSVEAKDEQYF.

The V call is TRBV4-1, the J call TRBJ2-2; 7 bases are shared with TRBD2. Germline loops: CDR1 MGHRA, CDR2 YSYEKL. J was trimmed by 7 bases and V by 4 bases; bases with no gene match: 21. The CDR3 is made up of 19 amino acids. CDR3 loop: CASSPVAPGGGIGSGELFF. The CDR3 region has the DNA TGCGCCAGCAGCCCCGTCGCCCCGGGGGGTGGTATAGGTAGCGGGGAGCTGTTTTTT.

The genes are TRBV7-2 and TRBJ1-2; D ambiguous. The CDR3 runs 16 residues. The germline gives CDR1 SGHTA, CDR2 FQGNSA. V gave up 1 base and J gave up 2 bases, with 14 bases separating them. The CDR3 DNA follows: TGTGCCAGCAGCTTAGTGGGAGGGATGCCAAACTATGGCTACACCTTC. Amino acids: CASSLVGGMPNYGYTF.

V and J are TRBV28 and TRBJ2-7; D is ambiguous. Germline CDR1 is MDHEN and CDR2 is SYDVKM. V was pared by 0 bases and J by 6 bases, with 9 bases between. The CDR3 has 13 amino acids. CDR3: CASSLCNQCEQYF. The CDR3 coding sequence is TGTGCCAGCAGTTTATGCAACCAGTGCGAGCAGTACTTC.

This chain uses TRBV7-8 with TRBJ2-3; 7 nucleotides align to TRBD2. The CDR3 is made up of 16 amino acids. V trimming: 1 base; J trimming: 6 bases; junction bases outside the gene matches: 10. Germline V lookup: CDR1 SGHVS, CDR2 FQNEAQ. The CDR3 sequence is CASSLVLGGFGDTQYF. In DNA, the CDR3 is TGTGCCAGCAGCTTAGTGTTGGGAGGGTTTGGGGATACGCAGTATTTT.

This clone was observed a single time. This chain's CDR3 is CASSYSGAGYEQYF. The CDR3 DNA reads as TGTGCCAGCAGCTATAGCGGCGCCGGCTACGAGCAGTACTTC. The chain employs TRBV7-2 and TRBJ2-7; D possibly corresponds to TRBD2 (6 bases). V shed 4 bases and J shed 3 bases, with 13 bases lying between them. CDR3 length: 14 residues. Germline CDR1 and CDR2: SGHTA and FQGNSA.

This clone was observed a few times. The sample has other DNA sequences that encode this CDR3 too. V and J are TRBV27 and TRBJ2-3, with 7 nucleotides matching TRBD2. The CDR3 runs to 14 residues. The V gene's germline CDR1 is MNHEY and CDR2 SMNVEV (reference sequence). V was clipped by 3 bases and J by 0 bases; unmatched bases: 0. The CDR3 DNA reads as TGTGCCAGCAGTTTGCGGGGGAGCACAGATACGCAGTATTTT. It encodes CASSLRGSTDTQYF.

The table lists this clone with a count of one. The chain uses TRBV10-3 and TRBJ2-7; D is ambiguous. Germline CDR1 reads ENHRY; CDR2 reads SYGVKD. The length of the CDR3 is 18 residues. Trimming took 5 bases from V and 2 from J, leaving 25 bases between them. The CDR3 coding sequence is TGTGCCATCAGTACAAACCGGGTCAACCACCAAATCCCCTACGAGCAGTACTTC. As protein: CAISTNRVNHQIPYEQYF.

This chain joins TRBV27 and TRBJ2-7, with D perhaps being TRBD1 or TRBD2 (5 bases each). Trimming pared 2 bases from V and 2 bases from J, leaving 10 bases between. CDR1 MNHEY and CDR2 SMNVEV come from the germline V gene (reference sequence). The CDR3 has 14 amino acids. Here the CDR3 DNA reads TGTGCCAGCAGTTTAAGGCCGGGGCCCTACGAGCAGTACTTC. Translating it yields CASSLRPGPYEQYF.

V usage is TRBV29-1 and J usage is TRBJ1-3; TRBD1 matches 7 bases. This CDR3 region has 14 residues. CDR1 is SQVTM, CDR2 ANQGSEA, per germline. V trimming: 5 bases; J trimming: 2 bases; junction bases outside the gene matches: 6. The CDR3 region is CSVTIDRAGNTIYF. The CDR3 coding sequence is TGCAGCGTTACGATCGACAGGGCTGGAAACACCATATATTTT.

This clone was observed a single time. J is TRBJ1-1 and V is TRBV27; no clear D. This CDR3 has 13 amino acids. CDR1 MNHEY and CDR2 SMNVEV come from the germline V gene (reference sequence). Trimming removed 9 bases from V and 1 base from J, with 12 bases in between. The CDR3: CASQLTPNTEAFF. In nucleotides, the CDR3 is TGTGCCAGTCAACTAACCCCGAACACTGAAGCTTTCTTT.

This clone appeared once. This sequence joins TRBV11-2 and TRBJ2-7; 14 positions agree with TRBD2. The CDR3 is made up of 16 amino acids. Trimming at V came to 4 bases and at J to 2 bases, leaving 4 bases not matched to a gene. Per the germline V gene, CDR1 is SGHAT and CDR2 is FQNNGV. This CDR3 reads CASSWGLAGAAYEQYF. The CDR3 region has the DNA TGTGCCAGCAGCTGGGGACTAGCGGGAGCGGCCTACGAGCAGTACTTC.

The rearrangement links TRBV28 to TRBJ2-1; 9 positions match TRBD1. The CDR3 has 13 residues. Germline CDR1 is MDHEN and CDR2 is SYDVKM. The V and J ends lost 6 bases and 6 bases, in that order; junction bases with no gene match: 3. The CDR3 DNA sequence: TGTGCCAGCAGGGGACAGGGTTTCAATGAGCAGTTCTTC. It yields the protein CASRGQGFNEQFF.